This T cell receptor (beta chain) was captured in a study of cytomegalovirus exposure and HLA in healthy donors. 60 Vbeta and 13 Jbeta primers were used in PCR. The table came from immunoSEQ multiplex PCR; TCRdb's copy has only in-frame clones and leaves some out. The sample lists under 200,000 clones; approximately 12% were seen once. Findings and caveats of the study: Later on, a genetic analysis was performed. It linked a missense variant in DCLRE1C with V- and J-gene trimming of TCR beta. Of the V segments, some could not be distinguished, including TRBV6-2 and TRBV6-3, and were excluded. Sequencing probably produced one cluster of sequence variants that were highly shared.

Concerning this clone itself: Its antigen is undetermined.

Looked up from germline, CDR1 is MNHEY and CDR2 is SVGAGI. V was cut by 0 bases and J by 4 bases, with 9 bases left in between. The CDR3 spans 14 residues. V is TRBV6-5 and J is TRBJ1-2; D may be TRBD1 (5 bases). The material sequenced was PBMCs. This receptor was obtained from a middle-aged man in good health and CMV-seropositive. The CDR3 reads CASSYSGGTYGYTF. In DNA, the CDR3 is TGTGCCAGCAGTTACTCGGGCGGGACCTATGGCTACACCTTC.